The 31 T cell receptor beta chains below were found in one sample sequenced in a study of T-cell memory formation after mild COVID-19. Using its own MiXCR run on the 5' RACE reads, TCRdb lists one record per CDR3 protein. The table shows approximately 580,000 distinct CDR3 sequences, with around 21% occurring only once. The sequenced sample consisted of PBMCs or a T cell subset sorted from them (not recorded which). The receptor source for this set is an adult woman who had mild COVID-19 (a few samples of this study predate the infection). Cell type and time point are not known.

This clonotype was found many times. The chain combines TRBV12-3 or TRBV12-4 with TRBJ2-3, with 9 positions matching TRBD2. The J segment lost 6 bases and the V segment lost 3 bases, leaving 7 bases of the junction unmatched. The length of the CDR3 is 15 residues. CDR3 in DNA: TGTGCCAGCAGTTTGGCGGGAGGGCCAGGGGATACGCAGTATTTT. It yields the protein CASSLAGGPGDTQYF.

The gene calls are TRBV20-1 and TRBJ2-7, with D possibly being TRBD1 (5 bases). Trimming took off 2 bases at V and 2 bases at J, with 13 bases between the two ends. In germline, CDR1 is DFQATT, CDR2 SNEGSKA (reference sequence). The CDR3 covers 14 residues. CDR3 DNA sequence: TGCAGTGCTAGAAAGGGGCAACGAGCCTACGAGCAGTACTTC. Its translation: CSARKGQRAYEQYF.

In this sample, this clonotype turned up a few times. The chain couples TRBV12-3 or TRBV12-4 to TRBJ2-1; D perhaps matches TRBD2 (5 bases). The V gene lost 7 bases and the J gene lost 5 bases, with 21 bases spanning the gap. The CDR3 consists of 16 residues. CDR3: CASNAPGSEPNNEQFF. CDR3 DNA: TGTGCCAGCAACGCTCCGGGGTCCGAGCCTAACAATGAGCAGTTCTTC.

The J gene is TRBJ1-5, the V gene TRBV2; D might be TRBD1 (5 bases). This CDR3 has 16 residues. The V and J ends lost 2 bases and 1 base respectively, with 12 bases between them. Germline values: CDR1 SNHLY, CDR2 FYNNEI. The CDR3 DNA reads TGTGCCAGCAGTGAATTGAGGGGACGGAGCAATCAGCCCCAGCATTTT. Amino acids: CASSELRGRSNQPQHF. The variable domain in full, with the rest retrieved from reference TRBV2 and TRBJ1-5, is EPEVTQTPSHQVTQMGQEVILRCVPISNHLYFYWYRQILGQKVEFLVSFYNNEISEKSEIFDDQFSVERPDGSNFTLKIRSTKLEDSAMYFCASSELRGRSNQPQHFGDGTRLSIL.

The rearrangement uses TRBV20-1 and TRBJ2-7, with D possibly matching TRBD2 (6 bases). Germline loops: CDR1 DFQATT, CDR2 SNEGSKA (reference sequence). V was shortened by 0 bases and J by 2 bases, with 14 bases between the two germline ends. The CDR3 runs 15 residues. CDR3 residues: CSARDSGVSPYEQYF. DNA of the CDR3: TGCAGTGCTAGAGATAGCGGAGTGAGTCCCTACGAGCAGTACTTC.

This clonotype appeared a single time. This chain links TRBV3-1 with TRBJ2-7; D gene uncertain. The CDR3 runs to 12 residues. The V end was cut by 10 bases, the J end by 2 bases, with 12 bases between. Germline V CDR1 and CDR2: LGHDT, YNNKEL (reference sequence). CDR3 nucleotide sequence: TGTGCCACGCAGGACCTTACCTACGAGCAGTACTTC. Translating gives CATQDLTYEQYF.

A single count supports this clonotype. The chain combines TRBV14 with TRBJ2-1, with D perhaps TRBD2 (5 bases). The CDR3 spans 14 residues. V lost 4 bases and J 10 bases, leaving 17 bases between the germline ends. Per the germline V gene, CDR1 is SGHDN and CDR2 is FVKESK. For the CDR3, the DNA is TGTGCCAGCAGCCTAGTCGGGGTCCGGTTGGAGCAGTTCTTC. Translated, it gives CASSLVGVRLEQFF.

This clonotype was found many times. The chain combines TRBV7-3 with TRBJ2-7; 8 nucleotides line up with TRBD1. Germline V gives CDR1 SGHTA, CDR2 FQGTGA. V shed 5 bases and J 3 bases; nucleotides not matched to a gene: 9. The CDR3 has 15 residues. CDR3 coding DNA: TGTGCCAGCAGCCCAGGGACAGGAGTCTTCTACGAGCAGTACTTC. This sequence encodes CASSPGTGVFYEQYF.

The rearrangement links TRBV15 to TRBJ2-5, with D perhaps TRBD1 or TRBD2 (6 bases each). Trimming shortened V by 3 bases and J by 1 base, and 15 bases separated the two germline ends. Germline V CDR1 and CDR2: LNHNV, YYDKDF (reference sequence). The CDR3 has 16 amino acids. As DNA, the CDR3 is TGTGCCACCAGCAGGGAAACGGGGGCCCTCCAAGAGACCCAGTACTTC. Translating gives CATSRETGALQETQYF. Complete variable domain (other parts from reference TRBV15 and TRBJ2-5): DAMVIQNPRYQVTQFGKPVTLSCSQTLNHNVMYWYQQKSSQAPKLLFHYYDKDFNNEADTPDNFQSRRPNTSFCFLDIRSPGLGDTAMYLCATSRETGALQETQYFGPGTRLLVL.

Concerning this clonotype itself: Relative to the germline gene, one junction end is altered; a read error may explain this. CDR3 sequence reads: CASTRTGGSRDSDNEQFF. CDR3 nucleotides: TGTGCCAGCACCCGGACAGGGGGCTCTCGGGACTCCGACAATGAGCAGTTCTTC. The V and J genes are TRBV12-3 or TRBV12-4 and TRBJ2-1; 11 nucleotides match TRBD1. The length of the CDR3 is 18 residues.

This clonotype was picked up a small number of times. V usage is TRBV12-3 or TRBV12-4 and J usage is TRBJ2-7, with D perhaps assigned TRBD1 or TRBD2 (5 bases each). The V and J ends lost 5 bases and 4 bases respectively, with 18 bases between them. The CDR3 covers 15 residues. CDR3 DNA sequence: TGTGCCAGCAGTGAGAGGGGACCGAGGGCATACGAGCAGTACTTC. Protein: CASSERGPRAYEQYF.

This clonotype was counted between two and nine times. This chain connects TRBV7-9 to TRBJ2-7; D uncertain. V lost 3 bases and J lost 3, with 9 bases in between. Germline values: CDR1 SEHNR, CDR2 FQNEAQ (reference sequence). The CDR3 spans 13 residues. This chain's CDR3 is CASSFSEFYEQYF. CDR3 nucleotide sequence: TGTGCCAGCAGCTTCTCAGAGTTCTACGAGCAGTACTTC.

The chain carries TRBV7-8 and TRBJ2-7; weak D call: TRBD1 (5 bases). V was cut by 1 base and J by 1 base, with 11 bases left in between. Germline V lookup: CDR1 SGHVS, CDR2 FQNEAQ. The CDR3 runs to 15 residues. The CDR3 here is CASSLGARASYEQYF. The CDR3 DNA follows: TGTGCCAGCAGCTTAGGAGCCAGGGCTTCCTACGAGCAGTACTTC.

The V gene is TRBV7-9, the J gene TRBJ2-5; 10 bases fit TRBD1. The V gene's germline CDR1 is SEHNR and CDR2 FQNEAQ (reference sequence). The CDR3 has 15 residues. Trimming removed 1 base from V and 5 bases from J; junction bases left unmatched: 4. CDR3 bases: TGTGCCAGCAGCTTAGGCCGGACAGGGGGTGAGACCCAGTACTTC. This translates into CASSLGRTGGETQYF.

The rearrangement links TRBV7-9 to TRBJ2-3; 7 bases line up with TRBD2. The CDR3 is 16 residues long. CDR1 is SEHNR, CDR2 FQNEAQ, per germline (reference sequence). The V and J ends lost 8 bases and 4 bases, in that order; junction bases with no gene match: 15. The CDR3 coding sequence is TGTGCCAGCCGGGCATCGGGCGGGAGACTTGCAGATACGCAGTATTTT. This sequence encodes CASRASGGRLADTQYF.

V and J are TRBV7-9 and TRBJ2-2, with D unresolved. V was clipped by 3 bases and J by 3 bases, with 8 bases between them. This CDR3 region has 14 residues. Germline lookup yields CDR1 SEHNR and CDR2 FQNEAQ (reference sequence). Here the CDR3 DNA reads TGTGCCAGCAGCTTTACAGACGACACCGGGGAGCTGTTTTTT. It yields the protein CASSFTDDTGELFF.

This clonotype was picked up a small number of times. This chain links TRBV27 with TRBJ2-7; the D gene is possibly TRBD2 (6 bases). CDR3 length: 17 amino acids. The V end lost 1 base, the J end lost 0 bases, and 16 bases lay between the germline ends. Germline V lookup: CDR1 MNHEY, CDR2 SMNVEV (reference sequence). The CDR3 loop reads CASSLFSGTRSSYEQYF. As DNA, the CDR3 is TGTGCCAGCAGTTTATTTTCCGGGACTCGTAGCTCCTACGAGCAGTACTTC.

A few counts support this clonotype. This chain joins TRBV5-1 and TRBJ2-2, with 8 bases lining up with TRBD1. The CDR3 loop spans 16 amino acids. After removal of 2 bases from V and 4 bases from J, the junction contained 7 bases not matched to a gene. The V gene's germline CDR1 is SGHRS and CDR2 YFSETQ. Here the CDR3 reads CASSFLDRVGTGELFF. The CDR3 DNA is TGCGCCAGCAGCTTCCTGGACAGGGTGGGCACCGGGGAGCTGTTTTTT.

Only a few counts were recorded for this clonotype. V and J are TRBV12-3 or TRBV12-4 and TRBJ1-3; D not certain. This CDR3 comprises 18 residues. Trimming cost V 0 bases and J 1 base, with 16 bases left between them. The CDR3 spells CASSLAPGARLSGNTIYF. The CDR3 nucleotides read TGTGCCAGCAGTTTAGCGCCAGGCGCTAGGCTTTCTGGAAACACCATATATTTT.

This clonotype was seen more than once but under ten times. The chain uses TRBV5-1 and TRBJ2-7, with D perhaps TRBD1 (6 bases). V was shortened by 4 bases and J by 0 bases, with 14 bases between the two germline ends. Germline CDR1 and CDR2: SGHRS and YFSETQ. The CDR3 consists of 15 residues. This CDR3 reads CASSVGQSVSYEQYF. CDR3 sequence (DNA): TGCGCCAGCAGCGTCGGACAGTCGGTCTCCTACGAGCAGTACTTC. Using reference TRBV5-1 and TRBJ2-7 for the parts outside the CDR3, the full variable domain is KAGVTQTPRYLIKTRGQQVTLSCSPISGHRSVSWYQQTPGQGLQFLFEYFSETQRNKGNFPGRFSGRQFSNSRSEMNVSTLELGDSALYLCASSVGQSVSYEQYFGPGTRLTVT.

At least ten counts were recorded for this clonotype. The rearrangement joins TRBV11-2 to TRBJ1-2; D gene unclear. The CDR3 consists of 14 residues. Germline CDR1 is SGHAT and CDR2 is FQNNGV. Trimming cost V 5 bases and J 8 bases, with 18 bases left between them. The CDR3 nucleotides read TGTGCCAGCAGCCAAATAGGGCAGAGCAGAGGCTACACCTTC. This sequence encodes CASSQIGQSRGYTF.

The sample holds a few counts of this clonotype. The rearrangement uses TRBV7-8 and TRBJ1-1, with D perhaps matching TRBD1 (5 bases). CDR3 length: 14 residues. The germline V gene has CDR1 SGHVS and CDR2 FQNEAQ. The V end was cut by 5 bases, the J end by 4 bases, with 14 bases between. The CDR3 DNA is TGTGCCAGCAGCCCCTGGGGGGGAGGCACTGAAGCTTTCTTT. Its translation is CASSPWGGGTEAFF.

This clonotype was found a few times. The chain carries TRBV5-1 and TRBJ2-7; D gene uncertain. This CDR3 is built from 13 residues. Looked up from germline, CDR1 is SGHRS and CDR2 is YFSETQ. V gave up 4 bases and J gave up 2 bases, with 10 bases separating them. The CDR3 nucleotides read TGCGCCAGCAGCCGAAGCTCGACCTACGAGCAGTACTTC. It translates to CASSRSSTYEQYF.

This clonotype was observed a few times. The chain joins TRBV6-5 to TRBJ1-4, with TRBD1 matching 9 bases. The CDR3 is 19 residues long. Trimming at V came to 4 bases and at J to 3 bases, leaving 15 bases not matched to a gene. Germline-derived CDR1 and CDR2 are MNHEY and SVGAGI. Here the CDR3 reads CASSFRAGTGLEPNEKLFF. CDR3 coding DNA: TGTGCCAGCAGTTTTCGAGCCGGGACAGGGTTGGAACCTAATGAAAAACTGTTTTTT.

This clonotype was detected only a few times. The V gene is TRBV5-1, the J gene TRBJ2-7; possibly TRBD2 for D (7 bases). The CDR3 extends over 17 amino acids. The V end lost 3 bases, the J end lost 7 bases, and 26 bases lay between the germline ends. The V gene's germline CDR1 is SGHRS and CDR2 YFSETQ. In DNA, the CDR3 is TGCGCCAGCAGCTCAACGGGACTGGCGGGGGCGACTTGGGAGCAGTACTTC. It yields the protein CASSSTGLAGATWEQYF.

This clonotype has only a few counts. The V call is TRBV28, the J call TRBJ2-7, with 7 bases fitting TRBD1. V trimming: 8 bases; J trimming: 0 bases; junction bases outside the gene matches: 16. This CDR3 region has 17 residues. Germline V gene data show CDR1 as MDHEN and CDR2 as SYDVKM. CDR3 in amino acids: CASQSSPGTVISYEQYF. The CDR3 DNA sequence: TGTGCCAGCCAAAGTTCCCCGGGGACAGTGATCTCCTACGAGCAGTACTTC.

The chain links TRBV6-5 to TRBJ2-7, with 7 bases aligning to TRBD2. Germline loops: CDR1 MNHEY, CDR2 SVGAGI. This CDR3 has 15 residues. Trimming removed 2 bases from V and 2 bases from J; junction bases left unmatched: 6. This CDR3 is CASSYGLEVAYEQYF. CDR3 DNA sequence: TGTGCCAGCAGTTACGGACTAGAGGTTGCCTACGAGCAGTACTTC.

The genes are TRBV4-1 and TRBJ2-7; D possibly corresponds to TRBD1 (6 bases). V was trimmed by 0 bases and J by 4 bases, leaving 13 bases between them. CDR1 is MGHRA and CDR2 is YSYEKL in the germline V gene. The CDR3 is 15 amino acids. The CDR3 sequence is CASSQDGQGFYEQYF. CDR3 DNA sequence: TGCGCCAGCAGCCAAGACGGGCAGGGGTTTTACGAGCAGTACTTC.

The CDR3 loop reads CASSSQQYNSPLHF. The CDR3 DNA reads as TGTGCCAGCAGTTCTCAGCAATATAATTCACCCCTCCACTTT. The chain joins TRBV12-3 or TRBV12-4 to TRBJ1-6; no firm D call. CDR3 size: 14 residues. Trimming stripped 4 bases from V and 4 bases from J, with 8 bases between.

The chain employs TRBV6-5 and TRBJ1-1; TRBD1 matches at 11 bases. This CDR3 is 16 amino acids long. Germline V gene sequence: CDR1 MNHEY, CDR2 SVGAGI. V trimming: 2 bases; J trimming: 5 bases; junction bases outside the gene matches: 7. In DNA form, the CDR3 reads TGTGCCAGCAGTTACCAAGGGACAGGGGGGCGGACTGAAGCTTTCTTT. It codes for CASSYQGTGGRTEAFF.

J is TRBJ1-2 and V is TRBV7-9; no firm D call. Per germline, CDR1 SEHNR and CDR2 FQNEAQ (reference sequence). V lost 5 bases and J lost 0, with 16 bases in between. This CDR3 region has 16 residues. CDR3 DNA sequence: TGTGCCAGCAGCCTAAACCTCCGGGTAACTAACTATGGCTACACCTTC. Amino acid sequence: CASSLNLRVTNYGYTF.